This TCR beta chain was sequenced during a study of tumor-infiltrating lymphocytes in primary liver carcinoma. Study outcomes and limitations: Presence in all five tumor regions was observed for only about 8-25% of top clones.

Using a constant-region primer together with ProtoScript II reverse transcriptase, TCR beta cDNA was made from around 0.55 ug of total RNA. Three-round nested multiplex PCR performed with slightly modified ARM-PCR produced the TCR beta libraries. Researchers ran the first two PCR rounds for about 11 cycles each with TRBV1-TRBV30 forward primers and a C-beta reverse primer. TCRdb re-called the multiplex PCR reads through MiXCR, storing one row per CDR3 protein. The sample gives around 29,000 distinct CDR3 sequences, about 79% of which show up once; roughly 38% is in the top ten. CDR3 size: 14 residues. The germline V gene has CDR1 SGHKS and CDR2 YYEKEE (reference sequence). Trimming removed 7 bases at V and 3 bases at J, with 16 bases between. Investigators took RNA and DNA out together from 20-30 mg of unsorted bulk tissue. Every tumor was sampled at five separate regions. To note about this clonotype: Its antigen is unidentified. A much larger clone is a single base away; this may be a read error.

The clonotype originates from a man aged 35 to 55 with primary liver carcinoma and hepatitis B virus infection. The chain has TRBV5-5 and TRBJ1-2; D perhaps matches TRBD1 (5 bases). The sequenced sample consisted of liver tumor tissue from sampling region 5. Stated subset: tumor region T5, tumor centre. CDR3 protein: CASGPGHAHYGYTF. CDR3 nucleotide sequence: TGTGCCAGCGGCCCTGGACATGCCCACTATGGCTACACCTTC.